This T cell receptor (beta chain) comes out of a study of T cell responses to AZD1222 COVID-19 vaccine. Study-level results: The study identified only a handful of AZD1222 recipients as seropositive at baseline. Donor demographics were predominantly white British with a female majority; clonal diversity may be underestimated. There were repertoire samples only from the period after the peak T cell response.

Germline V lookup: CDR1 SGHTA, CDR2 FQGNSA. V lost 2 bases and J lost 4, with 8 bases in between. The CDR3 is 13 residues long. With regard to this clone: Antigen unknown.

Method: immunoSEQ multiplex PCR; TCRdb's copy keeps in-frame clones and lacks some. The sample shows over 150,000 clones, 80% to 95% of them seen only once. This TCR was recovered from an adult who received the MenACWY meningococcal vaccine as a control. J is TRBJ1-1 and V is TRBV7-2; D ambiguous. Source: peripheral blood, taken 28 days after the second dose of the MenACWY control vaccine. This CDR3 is CASSLNSFTEAFF. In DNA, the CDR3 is TGTGCCAGCAGCTTAAACAGTTTCACTGAAGCTTTCTTT. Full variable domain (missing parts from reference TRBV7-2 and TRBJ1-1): GAGVSQSPSNKVTEKGKDVELRCDPISGHTALYWYRQSLGQGLEFLIYFQGNSAPDKSGLPSDRFSAERTGGSVSTLTIQRTQQEDSAVYLCASSLNSFTEAFFGQGTRLTVV.